This T cell receptor beta chain was observed in a study of blood T cell repertoires in COVID-19. For the study at large: Researchers got acute and convalescent COVID-19 samples from the United States, Italy and Spain. Nucleic acid was either cDNA or gDNA, and it came from T cells, B-cell-depleted T cells, or PBMCs.

Per the germline V gene, CDR1 is MNHEY and CDR2 is SVGAGI. After removal of 5 bases from V and 6 bases from J, the junction contained 4 bases not matched to a gene. The length of the CDR3 is 12 residues. Per the study methods: Scientists estimated how many nucleated cells there were by amplifying reference gene primers. TCRdb's copy holds only in-frame clones and misses some; the assay was immunoSEQ multiplex PCR. That table furnishes V, J and clone size, whereas the DNA furnished D and trimming. In the table there are 150,000 or so clones, around 87% of which are singletons. This clonotype was sampled from a man aged 60-69 years with COVID-19, enrolled during active disease. The V call is TRBV6-5, the J call TRBJ2-7; 7 bases match TRBD1. The source material was peripheral blood. The CDR3 nucleotides read TGTGCCAGCAGTAACAGGGGATTCGAGCAGTACTTC. This sequence encodes CASSNRGFEQYF.